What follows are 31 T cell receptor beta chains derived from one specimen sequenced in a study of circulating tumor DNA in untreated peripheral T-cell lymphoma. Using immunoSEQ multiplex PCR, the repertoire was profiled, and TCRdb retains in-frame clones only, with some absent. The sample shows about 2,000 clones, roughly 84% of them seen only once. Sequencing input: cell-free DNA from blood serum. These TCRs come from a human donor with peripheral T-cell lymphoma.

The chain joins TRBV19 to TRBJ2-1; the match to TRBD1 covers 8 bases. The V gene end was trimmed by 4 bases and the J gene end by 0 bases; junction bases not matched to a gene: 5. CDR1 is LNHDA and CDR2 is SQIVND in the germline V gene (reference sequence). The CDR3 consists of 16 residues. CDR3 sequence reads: CASSRRTGSSYNEQFF. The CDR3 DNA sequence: TGTGCCAGTAGTAGGAGGACAGGGAGCTCCTACAATGAGCAGTTCTTC. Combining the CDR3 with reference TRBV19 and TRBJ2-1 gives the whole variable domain DGGITQSPKYLFRKEGQNVTLSCEQNLNHDAMYWYRQDPGQGLRLIYYSQIVNDFQKGDIAEGYSVSREKKESFPLTVTSAQKNPTAFYLCASSRRTGSSYNEQFFGPGTRLTVL.

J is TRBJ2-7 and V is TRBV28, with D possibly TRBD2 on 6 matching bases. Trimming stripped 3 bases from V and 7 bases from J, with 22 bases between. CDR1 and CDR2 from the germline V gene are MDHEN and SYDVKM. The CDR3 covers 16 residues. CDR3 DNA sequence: TGTGCCAGCAGTTTTGGGGGGTCAGGCCTACGATTGGAGCAGTACTTC. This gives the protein CASSFGGSGLRLEQYF.

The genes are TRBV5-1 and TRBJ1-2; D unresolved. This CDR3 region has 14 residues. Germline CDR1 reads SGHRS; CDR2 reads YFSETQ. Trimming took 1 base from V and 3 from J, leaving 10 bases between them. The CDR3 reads CASSLSNGDYGYTF. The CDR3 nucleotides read TGCGCCAGCAGCTTGTCAAACGGGGACTATGGCTACACCTTC.

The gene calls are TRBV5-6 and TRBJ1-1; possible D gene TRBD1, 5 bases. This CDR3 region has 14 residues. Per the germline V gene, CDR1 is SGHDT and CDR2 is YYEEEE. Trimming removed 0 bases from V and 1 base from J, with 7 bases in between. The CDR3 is CASSLAGGNTEAFF. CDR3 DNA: TGTGCCAGCAGCTTGGCCGGGGGGAACACTGAAGCTTTCTTT. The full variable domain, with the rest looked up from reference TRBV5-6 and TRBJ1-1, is DAGVTQSPTHLIKTRGQQVTLRCSPKSGHDTVSWYQQALGQGPQFIFQYYEEEERQRGNFPDRFSGHQFPNYSSELNVNALLLGDSALYLCASSLAGGNTEAFFGQGTRLTVV.

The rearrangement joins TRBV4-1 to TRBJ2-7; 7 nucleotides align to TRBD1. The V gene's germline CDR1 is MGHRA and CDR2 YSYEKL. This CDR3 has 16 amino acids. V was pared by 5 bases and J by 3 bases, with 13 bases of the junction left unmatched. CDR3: CASSEQPGTAIYEQYF. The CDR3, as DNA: TGCGCCAGCAGCGAGCAGCCCGGGACAGCAATCTACGAGCAGTACTTC.

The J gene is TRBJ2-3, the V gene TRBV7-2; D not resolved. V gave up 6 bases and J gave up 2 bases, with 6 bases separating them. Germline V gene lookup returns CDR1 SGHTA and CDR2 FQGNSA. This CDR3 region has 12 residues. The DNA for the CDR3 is TGTGCCAGCAGATTTACCACAGATACGCAGTATTTT. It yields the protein CASRFTTDTQYF.

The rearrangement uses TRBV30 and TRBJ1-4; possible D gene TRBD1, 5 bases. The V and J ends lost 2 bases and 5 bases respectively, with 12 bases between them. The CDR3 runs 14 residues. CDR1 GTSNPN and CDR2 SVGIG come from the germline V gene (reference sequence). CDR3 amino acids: CAWSTRQKNEKLFF. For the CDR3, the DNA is TGTGCCTGGAGTACAAGACAGAAGAATGAAAAACTGTTTTTT.

CDR3 sequence: CASSLGAEGETQYF. DNA for the CDR3: TGTGCCAGCAGCTTAGGAGCAGAAGGGGAGACCCAGTACTTC. The V call is TRBV7-9, the J call TRBJ2-5; D ambiguous. CDR3 length: 14 residues. Germline CDR1 is SEHNR and CDR2 is FQNEAQ (reference sequence). V lost 1 base and J 5 bases, leaving 11 bases between the germline ends.

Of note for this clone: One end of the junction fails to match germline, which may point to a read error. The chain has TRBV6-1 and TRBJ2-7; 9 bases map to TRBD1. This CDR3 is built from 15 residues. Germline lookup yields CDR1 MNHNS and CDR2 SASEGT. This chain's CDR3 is CASSEFDRGAYERYF. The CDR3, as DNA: TGTGCCAGCAGTGAGTTTGACAGGGGGGCCTACGAGCGGTACTTC.

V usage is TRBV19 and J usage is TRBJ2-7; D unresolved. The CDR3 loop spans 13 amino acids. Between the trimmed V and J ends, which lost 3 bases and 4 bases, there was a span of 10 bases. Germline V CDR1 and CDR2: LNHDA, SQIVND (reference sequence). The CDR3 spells CASSISRSYEQYF. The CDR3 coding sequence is TGTGCCAGTAGTATTTCGAGATCTTACGAGCAGTACTTC.

The CDR3 bases are TGTGCCAGTATCGATTGGACTCCCACTAACTATGGCTACACCTTC. Translated, it gives CASIDWTPTNYGYTF. This chain links TRBV6-1 with TRBJ1-2; D remains ambiguous. Germline CDR1 MNHNS, CDR2 SASEGT. Trimming left V 9 bases short and J 0 bases short, with 17 bases between. The CDR3 length is 15 residues.

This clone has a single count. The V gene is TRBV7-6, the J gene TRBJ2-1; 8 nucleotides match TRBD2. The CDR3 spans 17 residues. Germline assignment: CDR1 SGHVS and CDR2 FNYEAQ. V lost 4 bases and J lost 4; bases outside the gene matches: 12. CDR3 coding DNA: TGTGCCAGCAGCTCTAAAGCGGGGGCACGACCTTACAATGAGCAGTTCTTC. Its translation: CASSSKAGARPYNEQFF.

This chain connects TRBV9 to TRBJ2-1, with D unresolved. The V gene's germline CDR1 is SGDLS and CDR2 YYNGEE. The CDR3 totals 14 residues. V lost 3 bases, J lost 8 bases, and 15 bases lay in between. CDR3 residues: CASSARPGFDEQFF. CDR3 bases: TGTGCCAGCAGCGCTAGGCCCGGTTTCGATGAGCAGTTCTTC.

The CDR3 DNA is TGCGCCAGCATACCGAGGAAGTCGGGAGGGCCTATCCCCTCCTCAGGCACAGATACGCAGTATTTT. This sequence encodes CASIPRKSGGPIPSSGTDTQYF. The chain links TRBV23-1 to TRBJ2-3; 8 bases fit TRBD2. TRBV23-1 is given ORF status, its function remaining uncertain. The CDR3 spans 22 residues. V lost 7 bases to trimming and J lost 1 base; unmatched junction nucleotides: 28.

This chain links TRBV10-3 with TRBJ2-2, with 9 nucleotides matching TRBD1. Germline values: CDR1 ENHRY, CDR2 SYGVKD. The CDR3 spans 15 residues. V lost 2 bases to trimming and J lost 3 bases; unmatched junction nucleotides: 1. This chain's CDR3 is CAISEGTGHTGELFF. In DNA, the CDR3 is TGTGCCATCAGTGAGGGGACAGGGCACACCGGGGAGCTGTTTTTT.

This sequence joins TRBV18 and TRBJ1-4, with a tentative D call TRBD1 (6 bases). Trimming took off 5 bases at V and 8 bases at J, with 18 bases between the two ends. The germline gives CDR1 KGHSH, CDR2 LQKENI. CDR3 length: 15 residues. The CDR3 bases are TGTGCCAGCTCAACCGGACAGTCCCCATCGGAAAAACTGTTTTTT. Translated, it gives CASSTGQSPSEKLFF.

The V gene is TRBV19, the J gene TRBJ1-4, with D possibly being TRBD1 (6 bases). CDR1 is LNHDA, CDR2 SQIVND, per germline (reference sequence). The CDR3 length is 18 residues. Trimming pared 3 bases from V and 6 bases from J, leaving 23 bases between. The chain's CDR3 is CASSIDVGGAGEDEKLFF. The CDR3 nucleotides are TGTGCCAGTAGTATCGATGTCGGTGGGGCAGGGGAGGATGAAAAACTGTTTTTT.

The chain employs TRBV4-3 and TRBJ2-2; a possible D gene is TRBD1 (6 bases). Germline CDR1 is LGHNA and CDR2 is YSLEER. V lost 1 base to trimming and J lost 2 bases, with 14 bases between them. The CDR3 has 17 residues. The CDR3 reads CASSQVFGQKNTGELFF. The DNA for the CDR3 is TGCGCCAGCAGCCAAGTATTCGGACAGAAAAACACCGGGGAGCTGTTTTTT.

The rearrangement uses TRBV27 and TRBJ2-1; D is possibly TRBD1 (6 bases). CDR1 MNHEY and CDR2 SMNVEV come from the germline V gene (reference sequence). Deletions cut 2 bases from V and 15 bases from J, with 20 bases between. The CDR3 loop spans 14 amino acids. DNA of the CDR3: TGTGCCAGCAGTTTAGTGGGGGCAACCAGGGTGCGGTTCTTC. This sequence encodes CASSLVGATRVRFF.

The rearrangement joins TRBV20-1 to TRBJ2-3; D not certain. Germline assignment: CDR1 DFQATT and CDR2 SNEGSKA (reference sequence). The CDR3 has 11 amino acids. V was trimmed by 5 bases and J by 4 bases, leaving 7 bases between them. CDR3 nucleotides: TGCAGTGCTGAGCAAGCAGATACGCAGTATTTT. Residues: CSAEQADTQYF.

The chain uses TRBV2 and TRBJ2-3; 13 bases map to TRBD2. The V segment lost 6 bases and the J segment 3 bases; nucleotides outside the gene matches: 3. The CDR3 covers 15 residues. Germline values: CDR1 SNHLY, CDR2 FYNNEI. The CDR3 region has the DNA TGTGCCAGCAGAGCGACTAGCGGGGGGACAGATACGCAGTATTTT. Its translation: CASRATSGGTDTQYF.

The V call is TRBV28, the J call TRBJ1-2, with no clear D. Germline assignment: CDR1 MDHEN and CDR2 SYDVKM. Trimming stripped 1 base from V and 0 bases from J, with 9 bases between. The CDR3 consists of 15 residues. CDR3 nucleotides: TGTGCCAGCAGTTTATCTTTCAGCCCTAACTATGGCTACACCTTC. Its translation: CASSLSFSPNYGYTF.

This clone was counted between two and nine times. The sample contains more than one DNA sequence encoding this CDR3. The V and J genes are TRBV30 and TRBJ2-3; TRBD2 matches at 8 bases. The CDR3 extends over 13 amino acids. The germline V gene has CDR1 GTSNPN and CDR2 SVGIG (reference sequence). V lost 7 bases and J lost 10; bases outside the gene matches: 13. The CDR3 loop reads CAYLGSGTSAQYF. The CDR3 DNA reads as TGTGCCTACCTGGGGTCTGGGACTAGTGCGCAGTATTTT.

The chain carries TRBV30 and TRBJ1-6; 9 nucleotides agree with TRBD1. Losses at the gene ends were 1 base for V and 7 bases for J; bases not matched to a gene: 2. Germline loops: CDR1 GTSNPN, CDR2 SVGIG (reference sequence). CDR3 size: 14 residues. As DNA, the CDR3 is TGTGCCTGGAGTGAAGGACAGGGGAATTCACCCCTCCACTTT. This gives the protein CAWSEGQGNSPLHF.

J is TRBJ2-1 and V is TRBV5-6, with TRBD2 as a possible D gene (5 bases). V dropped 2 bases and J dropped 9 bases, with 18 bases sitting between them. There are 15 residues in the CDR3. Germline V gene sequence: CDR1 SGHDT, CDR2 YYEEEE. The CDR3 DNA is TGTGCCAGCAGCTTTGGCGGGTCCGGAACGTCTGAGCAGTTCTTC. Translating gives CASSFGGSGTSEQFF. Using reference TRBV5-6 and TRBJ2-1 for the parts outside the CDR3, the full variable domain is DAGVTQSPTHLIKTRGQQVTLRCSPKSGHDTVSWYQQALGQGPQFIFQYYEEEERQRGNFPDRFSGHQFPNYSSELNVNALLLGDSALYLCASSFGGSGTSEQFFGPGTRLTVL.

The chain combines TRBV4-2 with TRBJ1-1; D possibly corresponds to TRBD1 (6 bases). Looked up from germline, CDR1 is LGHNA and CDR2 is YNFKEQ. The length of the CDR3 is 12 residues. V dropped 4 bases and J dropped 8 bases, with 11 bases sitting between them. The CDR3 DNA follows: TGTGCCAGCAGCCTAGACCAGGGGGAAGCTTTCTTT. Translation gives CASSLDQGEAFF.

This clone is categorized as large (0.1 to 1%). CDR3 loop: CASSHRGTEAFF. Here the CDR3 DNA reads TGCGCCAGCAGCCACCGGGGGACTGAAGCTTTCTTT. The chain employs TRBV4-3 and TRBJ1-1; D possibly corresponds to TRBD1 (5 bases). CDR3 length equals 12 residues. Trimming cost V 3 bases and J 5 bases, with 7 bases left between them. CDR1 is LGHNA and CDR2 is YSLEER in the germline V gene.

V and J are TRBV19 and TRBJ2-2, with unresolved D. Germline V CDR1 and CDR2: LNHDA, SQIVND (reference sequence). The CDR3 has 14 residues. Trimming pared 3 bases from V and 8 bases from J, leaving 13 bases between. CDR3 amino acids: CASSIWTAQGELFF. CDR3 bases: TGTGCCAGTAGTATCTGGACCGCGCAGGGGGAGCTGTTTTTT.

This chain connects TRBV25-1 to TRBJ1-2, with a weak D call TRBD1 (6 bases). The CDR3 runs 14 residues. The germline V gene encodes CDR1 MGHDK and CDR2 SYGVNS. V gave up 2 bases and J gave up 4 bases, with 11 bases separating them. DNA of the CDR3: TGTGCCAGCAGTGAAATGGGGGGCAGCTATGGCTACACCTTC. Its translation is CASSEMGGSYGYTF.

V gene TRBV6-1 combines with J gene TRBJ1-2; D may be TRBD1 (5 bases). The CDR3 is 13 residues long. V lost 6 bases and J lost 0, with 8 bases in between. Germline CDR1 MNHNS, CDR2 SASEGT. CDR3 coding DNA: TGTGCCAGCAGAGAGACAGCTAACTATGGCTACACCTTC. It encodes CASRETANYGYTF.

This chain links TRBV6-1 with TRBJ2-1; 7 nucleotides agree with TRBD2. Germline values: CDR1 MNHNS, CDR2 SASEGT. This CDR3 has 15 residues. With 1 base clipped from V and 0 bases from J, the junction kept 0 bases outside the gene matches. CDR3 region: CASSEGEGSYNEQFF. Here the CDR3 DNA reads TGTGCCAGCAGTGAAGGGGAGGGCTCCTACAATGAGCAGTTCTTC.